This T cell receptor beta chain was retrieved from a study of shared clonotypes between healthy human individuals. Study-wide points: Some naive CD4 clonotypes, 4.5% to 5.5%, turned up in common across four donors. Rarefaction exposed incomplete sorted-subset sequencing despite large depth.

V lost 2 bases and J 2 bases, leaving 13 bases between the germline ends. The V gene's germline CDR1 is SGHTA and CDR2 FQGNSA. The CDR3 totals 15 residues. The table came from immunoSEQ multiplex PCR; TCRdb's copy has only in-frame clones and leaves some out. Here the sample spans roughly 1,000,000 clones, about four fifths being singletons. Comment on this clone: Its antigen is unknown.

Nashville, Tennessee was home to all donors, who were Caucasian adults. Naive CD4+ cells were CD45RA-selected; the remaining cells were memory. Input material: memory CD4+ T cells from PBMCs. The subset is: CD45RA-negative fraction. This receptor was taken from a man between 18 and 29 years old in good health. Some clones in this sample may be carry-over from other donors' samples. The chain combines TRBV7-2 with TRBJ2-7, with D perhaps matching TRBD2 (5 bases). CDR3 protein: CASSLMSGATYEQYF. CDR3 nucleotides: TGTGCCAGCAGCTTAATGAGCGGCGCCACCTACGAGCAGTACTTC.